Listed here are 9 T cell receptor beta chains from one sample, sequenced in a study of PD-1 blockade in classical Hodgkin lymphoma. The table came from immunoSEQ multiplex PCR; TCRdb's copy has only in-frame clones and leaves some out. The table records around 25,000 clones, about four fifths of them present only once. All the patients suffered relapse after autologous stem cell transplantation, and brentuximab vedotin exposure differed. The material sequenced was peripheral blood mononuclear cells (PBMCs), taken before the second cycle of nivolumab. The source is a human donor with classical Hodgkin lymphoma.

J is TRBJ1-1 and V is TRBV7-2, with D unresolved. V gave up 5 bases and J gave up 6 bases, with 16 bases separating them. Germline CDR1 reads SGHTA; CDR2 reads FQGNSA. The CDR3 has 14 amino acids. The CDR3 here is CASSAQRRVPEAFF. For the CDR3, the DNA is TGTGCCAGCAGCGCCCAGAGGAGGGTCCCTGAAGCTTTCTTT.

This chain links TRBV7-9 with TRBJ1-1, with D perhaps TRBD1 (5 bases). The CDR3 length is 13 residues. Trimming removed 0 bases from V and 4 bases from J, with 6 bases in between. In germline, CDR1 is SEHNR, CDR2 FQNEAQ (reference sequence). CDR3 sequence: CASSLAGATEAFF. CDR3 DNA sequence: TGTGCCAGCAGCTTAGCTGGGGCCACTGAAGCTTTCTTT.

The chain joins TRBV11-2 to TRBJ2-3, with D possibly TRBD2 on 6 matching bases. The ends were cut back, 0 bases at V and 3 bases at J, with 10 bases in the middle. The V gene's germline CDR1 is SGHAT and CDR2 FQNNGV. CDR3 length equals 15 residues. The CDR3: CASSLDKGRTDTQYF. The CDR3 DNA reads TGTGCCAGCAGCTTAGATAAGGGGAGGACAGATACGCAGTATTTT.

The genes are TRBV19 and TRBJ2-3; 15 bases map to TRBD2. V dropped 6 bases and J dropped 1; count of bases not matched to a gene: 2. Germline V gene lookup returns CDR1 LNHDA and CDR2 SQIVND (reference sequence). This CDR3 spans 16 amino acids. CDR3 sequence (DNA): TGTGCCAGTAGCGGACTAGCGGGGGGGGGCACAGATACGCAGTATTTT. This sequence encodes CASSGLAGGGTDTQYF.

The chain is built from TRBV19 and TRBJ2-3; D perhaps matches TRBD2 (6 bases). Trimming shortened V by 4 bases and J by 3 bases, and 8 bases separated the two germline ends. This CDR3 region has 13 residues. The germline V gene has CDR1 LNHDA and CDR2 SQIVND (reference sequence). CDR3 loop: CASSTSETDTQYF. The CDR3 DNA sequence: TGTGCCAGTAGTACTAGCGAAACAGATACGCAGTATTTT.

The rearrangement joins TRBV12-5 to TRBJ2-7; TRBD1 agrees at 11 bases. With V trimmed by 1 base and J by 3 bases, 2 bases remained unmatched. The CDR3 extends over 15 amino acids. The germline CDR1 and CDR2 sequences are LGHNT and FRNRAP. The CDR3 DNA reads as TGTGCTAGTGGTTTGGCCGGGACAGGGGGCTACGAGCAGTACTTC. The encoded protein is CASGLAGTGGYEQYF.

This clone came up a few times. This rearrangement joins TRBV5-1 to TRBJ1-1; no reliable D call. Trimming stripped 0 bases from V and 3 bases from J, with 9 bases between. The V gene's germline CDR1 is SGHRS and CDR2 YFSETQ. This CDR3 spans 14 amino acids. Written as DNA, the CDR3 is TGCGCCAGCAGCTTGGCCCTACATGACACTGAAGCTTTCTTT. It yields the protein CASSLALHDTEAFF.

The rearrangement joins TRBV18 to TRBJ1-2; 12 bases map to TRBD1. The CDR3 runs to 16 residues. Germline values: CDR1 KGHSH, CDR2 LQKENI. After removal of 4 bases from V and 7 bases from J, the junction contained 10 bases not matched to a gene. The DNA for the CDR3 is TGTGCCAGCTCACGGGAACCGGGACAGGGGGCTCGTGGCTACACCTTC. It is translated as CASSREPGQGARGYTF. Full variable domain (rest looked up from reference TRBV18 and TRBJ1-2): NAGVMQNPRHLVRRRGQEARLRCSPMKGHSHVYWYRQLPEEGLKFMVYLQKENIIDESGMPKERFSAEFPKEGPSILRIQQVVRGDSAAYFCASSREPGQGARGYTFGSGTRLTVV.

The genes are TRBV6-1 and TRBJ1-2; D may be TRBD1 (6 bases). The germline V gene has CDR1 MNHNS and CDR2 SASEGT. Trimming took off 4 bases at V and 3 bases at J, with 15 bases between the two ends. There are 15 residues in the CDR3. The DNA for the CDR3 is TGTGCCAGCAGTGCCGGACAGCGTTATTACTATGGCTACACCTTC. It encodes CASSAGQRYYYGYTF.